The next 21 T cell receptor beta chains were all read from a single sample in a study of beta chain features in type 1 diabetes. Reverse transcription of all isolated RNA meant that expressed TCRB transcripts were sequenced. Repertoires were generated with immunoSEQ multiplex PCR, while TCRdb's copy carries only in-frame clones and drops some. Seen here are over 120,000 clones, about 10% observed once, and the top ten hold approximately 1.3%. Sequenced sample: naive CD4+ T cells from blood. The source of these receptors is a man younger than 35 in good health.

This chain links TRBV7-9 with TRBJ1-3; D possibly corresponds to TRBD1 (5 bases). The CDR3 loop spans 16 amino acids. V lost 4 bases and J 0 bases, leaving 13 bases between the germline ends. CDR1 is SEHNR and CDR2 is FQNEAQ in the germline V gene (reference sequence). The CDR3 spells CASSSARTGSGNTIYF. The CDR3 DNA reads as TGTGCCAGCAGCTCCGCCCGAACAGGCTCTGGAAACACCATATATTTT.

CDR3 residues: CASSRWQGSYNEQFF. The CDR3 bases are TGTGCCAGCAGCAGATGGCAGGGATCCTACAATGAGCAGTTCTTC. This chain uses TRBV21-1 with TRBJ2-1; the D call of TRBD1 is as the table states it, not checked on the DNA. TRBV21-1 is termed a pseudogene. CDR3 length: 15 residues.

The chain is built from TRBV11-2 and TRBJ2-4, with 8 nucleotides matching TRBD2. Germline V gene data show CDR1 as SGHAT and CDR2 as FQNNGV. This CDR3 spans 15 amino acids. V was pared by 5 bases and J by 6 bases, with 9 bases of the junction left unmatched. CDR3 sequence reads: CASSMPGTRGNIQYF. CDR3 bases: TGTGCCAGCAGCATGCCTGGGACTAGGGGAAACATTCAGTACTTC.

Many counts were recorded for this clone. The chain recombines TRBV4-3 with TRBJ2-2, with a weak D call TRBD2 (6 bases). This CDR3 region has 12 residues. Germline lookup yields CDR1 LGHNA and CDR2 YSLEER. Trimming stripped 8 bases from V and 7 bases from J, with 11 bases between. This CDR3 is CASGGLGGELFF. CDR3 nucleotide sequence: TGCGCCAGCGGAGGGCTTGGCGGGGAGCTGTTTTTT.

CDR3 DNA: TGTGCCAGCAGTAAACAACGGGGTACTGAGCAGTTCTTC. It codes for CASSKQRGTEQFF. This chain links TRBV6-5 with TRBJ2-1, with TRBD2 as a possible D gene (5 bases). This CDR3 has 13 amino acids. The V and J ends lost 5 bases and 9 bases respectively, with 14 bases between them. Germline CDR1 is MNHEY and CDR2 is SVGAGI.

This clone was seen only a few times. The CDR3 coding sequence is TGTGCCAGCAGTGGGACAACCTACAATGAGCAGTTCTTC. The encoded protein is CASSGTTYNEQFF. The chain joins TRBV2 to TRBJ2-1; possibly TRBD1 for D (5 bases). The CDR3 is made up of 13 amino acids. Looked up from germline, CDR1 is SNHLY and CDR2 is FYNNEI. Trimming took 4 bases from V and 2 from J, leaving 6 bases between them.

This clone was observed many times. This sequence joins TRBV7-9 and TRBJ2-2; 7 nucleotides line up with TRBD1. Trimming took 5 bases from V and 5 from J; bases not matched to a gene: 11. The CDR3 is made up of 16 amino acids. The germline gives CDR1 SEHNR, CDR2 FQNEAQ (reference sequence). CDR3 amino acids: CASSPAGGVETGELFF. The CDR3 coding sequence is TGTGCCAGCAGCCCTGCAGGGGGAGTGGAAACCGGGGAGCTGTTTTTT.

The chain recombines TRBV6-6 with TRBJ2-7; D remains unclear. CDR3 size: 15 residues. Looked up from germline, CDR1 is MNHNY and CDR2 is SVGAGI (reference sequence). The V gene lost 6 bases and the J gene lost 3 bases, with 18 bases spanning the gap. CDR3 residues: CASRPRDQQDYEQYF. The DNA of the CDR3 is TGTGCCAGCAGACCCCGAGACCAGCAGGACTACGAGCAGTACTTC.

This clone occurred a few times. The chain combines TRBV6-6 with TRBJ2-3, with 8 bases identical to TRBD1. Looked up from germline, CDR1 is MNHNY and CDR2 is SVGAGI (reference sequence). The length of the CDR3 is 15 residues. Trimming at V came to 4 bases and at J to 1 base, leaving 4 bases not matched to a gene. DNA for the CDR3: TGTGCCAGCAGTTGGACGGGACAGGGCACAGATACGCAGTATTTT. As protein: CASSWTGQGTDTQYF.

This clone has only a few counts. This rearrangement joins TRBV11-2 to TRBJ2-3, with 9 bases matching TRBD2. The CDR3 is 16 amino acids. The V gene end was trimmed by 3 bases and the J gene end by 0 bases; junction bases not matched to a gene: 4. Germline loops: CDR1 SGHAT, CDR2 FQNNGV. This chain's CDR3 is CASSFRSGGSTDTQYF. The CDR3 region has the DNA TGTGCCAGCAGCTTCCGTAGCGGGGGAAGCACAGATACGCAGTATTTT.

Ten or more counts support this clone. J is TRBJ1-1 and V is TRBV14, with a tentative D call TRBD1 (5 bases). V was cut by 0 bases and J by 1 base, with 18 bases left in between. The germline V gene encodes CDR1 SGHDN and CDR2 FVKESK. The CDR3 has 18 residues. CDR3 amino acids: CASSQDEWRGGANTEAFF. The CDR3 region has the DNA TGTGCCAGCAGCCAAGATGAATGGCGCGGGGGTGCGAACACTGAAGCTTTCTTT.

This clone was picked up a small number of times. The chain joins TRBV6-5 to TRBJ2-5; 7 nucleotides agree with TRBD1. The CDR3 runs to 13 residues. After removal of 10 bases from V and 6 bases from J, the junction contained 11 bases not matched to a gene. CDR1 and CDR2 from the germline V gene are MNHEY and SVGAGI. Here the CDR3 DNA reads TGTGCCACATCACAGGGGTCATGGAAGACCCAGTACTTC. This translates into CATSQGSWKTQYF.

This clone was seen more than once but under ten times. This sequence joins TRBV5-4 and TRBJ2-1; 7 bases match TRBD1. Germline CDR1 SGHNT, CDR2 YYREEE (reference sequence). This CDR3 has 15 amino acids. The trim removed 4 bases at V and 9 bases at J, leaving 13 bases unmatched. Here the CDR3 DNA reads TGTGCCAGCAGCCCGGGACAGCTCCCGAACAGTGAGCAGTTCTTC. Protein product: CASSPGQLPNSEQFF.

This clone has only a few counts. The V call is TRBV6-1, the J call TRBJ1-5, with a weak D call TRBD1 (6 bases). V lost 4 bases to trimming and J lost 6 bases, with 10 bases between them. This CDR3 has 13 amino acids. Germline values: CDR1 MNHNS, CDR2 SASEGT. The CDR3 region is CASSAGGGQPQHF. The CDR3 DNA sequence: TGTGCCAGCAGTGCTGGGGGCGGTCAGCCCCAGCATTTT.

The CDR3 DNA follows: TGTGCCAGCAGCTCAGGGGCCAATAATGAAAAACTGTTTTTT. Translation: CASSSGANNEKLFF. The chain employs TRBV5-4 and TRBJ1-4, with D perhaps TRBD1 (6 bases). This CDR3 spans 14 amino acids. In germline, CDR1 is SGHNT, CDR2 YYREEE (reference sequence). V was pared by 3 bases and J by 4 bases, with 10 bases between. Full variable domain (missing parts from reference TRBV5-4 and TRBJ1-4): ETGVTQSPTHLIKTRGQQVTLRCSSQSGHNTVSWYQQALGQGPQFIFQYYREEENGRGNFPPRFSGLQFPNYSSELNVNALELDDSALYLCASSSGANNEKLFFGSGTQLSVL.

In its sample, this clone was seen a few times. The chain joins TRBV7-2 to TRBJ2-5, with 7 bases matching TRBD2. The last part of the DNA fits TRBJ2-7 better; the J call may be wrong. Looked up from germline, CDR1 is SGHTA and CDR2 is FQGNSA. The length of the CDR3 is 17 residues. CDR3 residues: CASSLRGGGPSSYEQYF. For the CDR3, the DNA is TGTGCCAGCAGCTTAAGGGGCGGGGGTCCTAGCTCCTACGAGCAGTACTTC.

This clone occurred a few times. V usage is TRBV27 and J usage is TRBJ2-7; D ambiguous. Trimming took off 4 bases at V and 0 bases at J, with 10 bases between the two ends. The CDR3 loop spans 14 amino acids. Germline-derived CDR1 and CDR2 are MNHEY and SMNVEV (reference sequence). The CDR3: CASSSPGTSYEQYF. The CDR3, as DNA: TGTGCCAGCAGTTCTCCAGGAACCTCCTACGAGCAGTACTTC.

This rearrangement joins TRBV19 to TRBJ1-5, with TRBD1 matching 7 bases. The CDR3 length is 15 residues. The trim removed 8 bases at V and 0 bases at J, leaving 7 bases unmatched. Germline CDR1 and CDR2: LNHDA and SQIVND (reference sequence). This chain's CDR3 is CASYRGGYSNQPQHF. The DNA for the CDR3 is TGTGCCAGTTACAGGGGCGGATATAGCAATCAGCCCCAGCATTTT.

This clone was counted only a few times. The V and J genes are TRBV10-3 and TRBJ2-7; TRBD1 matches 7 bases. The CDR3 length is 12 residues. V shed 10 bases, J shed 5 bases, and the junction held 8 bases outside the gene matches. Germline CDR1 reads ENHRY; CDR2 reads SYGVKD. This CDR3 reads CASSGTANEQYF. The CDR3 DNA reads as TGTGCCAGCTCCGGGACAGCAAACGAGCAGTACTTC.

The gene calls are TRBV6-1 and TRBJ1-2, with TRBD1 as a possible D gene (5 bases). Germline CDR1 and CDR2: MNHNS and SASEGT. Trimming cost V 2 bases and J 4 bases, with 14 bases left between them. The CDR3 totals 15 residues. The chain's CDR3 is CASSERLGEGYGYTF. CDR3 DNA sequence: TGTGCCAGCAGTGAAAGGTTAGGGGAGGGCTATGGCTACACCTTC.

The chain employs TRBV7-8 and TRBJ2-7; possibly TRBD1 for D (5 bases). The CDR3 spans 14 residues. Trimming left V 4 bases short and J 1 base short, with 11 bases between. Germline CDR1 SGHVS, CDR2 FQNEAQ. The CDR3 sequence: CASSSRTRSYEQYF. The CDR3 DNA sequence: TGTGCCAGCAGCTCCCGGACACGATCCTACGAGCAGTACTTC.